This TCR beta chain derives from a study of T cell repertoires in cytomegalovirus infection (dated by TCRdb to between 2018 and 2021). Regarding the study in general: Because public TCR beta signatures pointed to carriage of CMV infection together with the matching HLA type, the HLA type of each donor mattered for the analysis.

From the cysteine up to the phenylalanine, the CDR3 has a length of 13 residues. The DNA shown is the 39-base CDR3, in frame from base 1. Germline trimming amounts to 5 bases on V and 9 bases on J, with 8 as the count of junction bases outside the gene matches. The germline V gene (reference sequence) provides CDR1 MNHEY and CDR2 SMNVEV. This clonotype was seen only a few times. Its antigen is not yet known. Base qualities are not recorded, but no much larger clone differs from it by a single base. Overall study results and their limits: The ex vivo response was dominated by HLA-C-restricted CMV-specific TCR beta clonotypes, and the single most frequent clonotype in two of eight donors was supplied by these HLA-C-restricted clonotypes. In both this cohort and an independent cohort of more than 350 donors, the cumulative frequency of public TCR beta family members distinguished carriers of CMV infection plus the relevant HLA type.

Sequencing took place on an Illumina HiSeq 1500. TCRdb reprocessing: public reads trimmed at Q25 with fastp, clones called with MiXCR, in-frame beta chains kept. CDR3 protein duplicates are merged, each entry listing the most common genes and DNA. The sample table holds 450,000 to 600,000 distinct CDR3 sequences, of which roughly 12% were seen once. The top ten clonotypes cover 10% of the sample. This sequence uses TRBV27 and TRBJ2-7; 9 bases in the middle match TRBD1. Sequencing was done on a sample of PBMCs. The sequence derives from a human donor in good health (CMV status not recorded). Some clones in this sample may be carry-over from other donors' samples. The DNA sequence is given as TGTGCCAGCAGTAACACAGGGGGCGCGGGGCAGTACTTC. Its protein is CASSNTGGAGQYF.